This T cell receptor (beta chain) was recovered during a study of blood T cell repertoires in COVID-19. Generated by immunoSEQ multiplex PCR, the TCRdb table keeps only in-frame clones and is missing some. In the table there are some 200,000 clones, more than 80% of which are singletons. This CDR3 region has 12 residues. Trimming stripped 6 bases from V and 7 bases from J, with 10 bases between. Germline values: CDR1 SGHTS, CDR2 YDEGEE. The receptor's source is a woman in her thirties or forties with acute COVID-19. V is TRBV5-8 and J is TRBJ2-2; D ambiguous. The specimen was PBMCs or T cells enriched from blood (not recorded which). DNA for the CDR3: TGTGCCAGCACCCGCGCTCTCGGGGAGCTGTTTTTT. This codes for CASTRALGELFF.